The 26 T cell receptor beta chains below were found in one sample sequenced in a study of T cells after somatic rescue of genetic block (dated by TCRdb to 2020 to 2021). The method behind the library was the immunoSEQ multiplex PCR assay. Held by TCRdb, this immuneACCESS table contains in-frame sequences only and omits some clones. Under half of the omission traces to an unresolved V gene where checked; the cause of the rest is unknown. A total of approximately 78,000 clones appear in this sample, just over 90% of them only once. About 3% of the sample goes to the ten largest clones. The sequencing sample was made of peripheral blood mononuclear cells (PBMCs). The origin of the receptors is a man aged 25 to 45.

The chain links TRBV15 to TRBJ2-7; TRBD2 agrees at 7 bases. The V gene's germline CDR1 is LNHNV and CDR2 YYDKDF (reference sequence). Trimming removed 3 bases from V and 6 bases from J; junction bases left unmatched: 8. CDR3 length: 14 residues. CDR3 nucleotide sequence: TGTGCCACCAGCAGGGCGGGAGCGCTCGGCGAGCAGTACTTC. Protein: CATSRAGALGEQYF.

The chain joins TRBV6-1 to TRBJ1-6, with D perhaps matching TRBD1 (5 bases). Germline CDR1 and CDR2: MNHNS and SASEGT. V lost 7 bases to trimming and J lost 0 bases, with 10 bases between them. The CDR3 sequence is 15 residues long. The CDR3 nucleotides are TGTGCCAGCACTGGGGGGGGCTCCTATAATTCACCCCTCCACTTT. This encodes CASTGGGSYNSPLHF.

This chain links TRBV7-5 with TRBJ2-1. TRBV7-5 is listed as a pseudogene. This CDR3 comprises 14 residues. The CDR3 nucleotides read TGTGCCAGAAGAGATATTGCTGAAGGTAATGAGCAGTTCTTC. Translated: CARRDIAEGNEQFF.

The rearrangement joins TRBV9 to TRBJ1-2, with D possibly matching TRBD1 (6 bases). Between the trimmed V and J ends, which lost 0 bases and 4 bases, there was a span of 13 bases. CDR1 SGDLS and CDR2 YYNGEE come from the germline V gene. The CDR3 has 15 residues. CDR3 bases: TGTGCCAGCAGCGTAGGAACCAGGGGTGTCTATGGCTACACCTTC. Its protein product is CASSVGTRGVYGYTF.

This chain connects TRBV9 to TRBJ1-6; possibly TRBD1 for D (6 bases). CDR3 size: 16 residues. Trimming stripped 3 bases from V and 7 bases from J, with 17 bases between. Germline V gene sequence: CDR1 SGDLS, CDR2 YYNGEE. CDR3 amino acids: CASSGGGGRGNSPLHF. The CDR3 DNA reads TGTGCCAGCAGCGGGGGTGGTGGCAGGGGAAATTCACCCCTCCACTTT.

The gene calls are TRBV19 and TRBJ2-7; TRBD2 might be the D (5 bases). This CDR3 region has 14 residues. With 3 bases removed from V and 1 base from J, the gap between germline ends came to 10 bases. Germline assignment: CDR1 LNHDA and CDR2 SQIVND (reference sequence). The CDR3 reads CASSIGVGSYEQYF. DNA of the CDR3: TGTGCCAGTAGTATCGGGGTAGGGTCCTACGAGCAGTACTTC.

This chain links TRBV10-3 with TRBJ2-5; 9 positions agree with TRBD1. Germline V gene data show CDR1 as ENHRY and CDR2 as SYGVKD. The CDR3 loop spans 17 amino acids. J gave up 5 bases and V 4 bases, and 14 bases lay outside the gene matches. CDR3 residues: CAISGGGTGTSRETQYF. The CDR3 DNA reads as TGTGCCATCAGTGGGGGGGGGACAGGGACCTCCCGGGAGACCCAGTACTTC.

The genes are TRBV12-5 and TRBJ2-1, with TRBD2 matching over 7 bases. Looked up from germline, CDR1 is LGHNT and CDR2 is FRNRAP. V shed 1 base and J 8 bases; nucleotides not matched to a gene: 8. This CDR3 comprises 15 residues. The DNA for the CDR3 is TGTGCTAGTGGTTTGGCCCGGGACTACCTTTATGAGCAGTTCTTC. As protein: CASGLARDYLYEQFF.

This clone has just a few counts. The CDR3 loop reads CASSVGTINQPQHF. CDR3 DNA: TGTGCCAGCAGTGTCGGGACAATCAATCAGCCCCAGCATTTT. V and J are TRBV2 and TRBJ1-5, with D possibly matching TRBD1 (6 bases). V was shortened by 4 bases and J by 3 bases, with 10 bases between the two germline ends. There are 14 residues in the CDR3. CDR1 and CDR2 from the germline V gene are SNHLY and FYNNEI.

J is TRBJ2-5 and V is TRBV19; 14 positions agree with TRBD2. This CDR3 has 16 amino acids. Germline assignment: CDR1 LNHDA and CDR2 SQIVND (reference sequence). V shed 4 bases and J 4 bases; nucleotides not matched to a gene: 5. The CDR3 DNA is TGTGCCAGTAGTACATCGACTAGCGGGGGGGCAGAGACCCAGTACTTC. Translated, it gives CASSTSTSGGAETQYF.

The chain joins TRBV5-5 to TRBJ1-1; unclear D gene. CDR1 is SGHKS and CDR2 is YYEKEE in the germline V gene (reference sequence). This CDR3 spans 14 amino acids. V dropped 2 bases and J dropped 7 bases, with 15 bases sitting between them. CDR3 residues: CASSFTGPPFEAFF. The DNA of the CDR3 is TGTGCCAGCAGCTTTACCGGGCCCCCTTTTGAAGCTTTCTTT.

The chain has TRBV19 and TRBJ1-1; D is perhaps TRBD1 (5 bases). Between the trimmed V and J ends, which lost 8 bases and 1 base, there was a span of 17 bases. This CDR3 spans 15 amino acids. CDR1 is LNHDA, CDR2 SQIVND, per germline (reference sequence). The CDR3 bases are TGTGCCAGTCAGAGGACACTGGTAACGAACACTGAAGCTTTCTTT. This translates into CASQRTLVTNTEAFF.

This chain uses TRBV9 with TRBJ2-7; 9 bases are shared with TRBD2. J gave up 3 bases and V 3 bases, and 7 bases lay outside the gene matches. The length of the CDR3 is 15 residues. CDR1 and CDR2 (germline): SGDLS, YYNGEE. The CDR3: CASSGGASGVYEQYF. The CDR3 DNA reads as TGTGCCAGCAGCGGCGGGGCTAGCGGGGTCTACGAGCAGTACTTC.

The chain recombines TRBV2 with TRBJ2-7; 11 nucleotides line up with TRBD2. In germline, CDR1 is SNHLY, CDR2 FYNNEI. J was trimmed by 1 base and V by 6 bases; bases with no gene match: 2. The CDR3 runs to 14 residues. The CDR3 nucleotides are TGTGCCAGCAGCGGGACTAGCGGATCCTACGAGCAGTACTTC. Amino acid sequence: CASSGTSGSYEQYF.

The rearrangement links TRBV28 to TRBJ1-5; D perhaps matches TRBD1 (6 bases). CDR1 is MDHEN and CDR2 is SYDVKM in the germline V gene. V lost 7 bases to trimming and J lost 3 bases, with 16 bases between them. The CDR3 extends over 15 amino acids. The CDR3 DNA sequence: TGTGCCAGCAACATCCCCCAGGGGAACAATCAGCCCCAGCATTTT. It encodes CASNIPQGNNQPQHF.

V gene TRBV7-8 combines with J gene TRBJ1-4; 9 bases match TRBD1. This CDR3 contains 16 residues. Germline V gene sequence: CDR1 SGHVS, CDR2 FQNEAQ. J lost 5 bases, V lost 4 bases, and 8 bases had no gene match. CDR3 residues: CASSSRRDRANEKLFF. The CDR3 nucleotides are TGTGCCAGCAGCTCACGCCGGGACAGGGCGAATGAAAAACTGTTTTTT.

A note on this clone: Additional DNA sequences in this sample encode the identical CDR3. The chain combines TRBV5-5 with TRBJ1-1; TRBD1 is a possible D gene (6 bases). The CDR3 consists of 13 residues. V shed 3 bases and J shed 2 bases, with 8 bases lying between them. CDR1 and CDR2 from the germline V gene are SGHKS and YYEKEE (reference sequence). This CDR3 is CASSWGRNTEAFF. Here the CDR3 DNA reads TGTGCCAGCAGCTGGGGGCGAAACACTGAAGCTTTCTTT.

The V gene is TRBV28, the J gene TRBJ2-1; the D gene is possibly TRBD2 (7 bases). CDR1 is MDHEN and CDR2 is SYDVKM in the germline V gene. Trimming cost V 3 bases and J 6 bases, with 18 bases left between them. The CDR3 covers 16 residues. CDR3 coding DNA: TGTGCCAGCAGTTTGGGAGGGCCTGGGGGGGCCAATGAGCAGTTCTTC. It encodes CASSLGGPGGANEQFF.

The rearrangement uses TRBV30 and TRBJ1-2; unclear D gene. Per germline, CDR1 GTSNPN and CDR2 SVGIG (reference sequence). The CDR3 contains 13 residues. Trimming shortened V by 3 bases and J by 1 base, and 9 bases separated the two germline ends. The chain's CDR3 is CAWRVAGNYGYTF. DNA for the CDR3: TGTGCCTGGAGGGTGGCGGGTAACTATGGCTACACCTTC.

The V gene is TRBV6-4, the J gene TRBJ2-1; TRBD2 aligns across 12 bases. V dropped 5 bases and J dropped 9; count of bases not matched to a gene: 8. The CDR3 covers 15 residues. The germline CDR1 and CDR2 sequences are MRHNA and SNTAGT. CDR3 coding DNA: TGTGCCAGCAGTTCGGGACTAGCGGGCCTGGGTGAGCAGTTCTTC. It specifies CASSSGLAGLGEQFF.

J is TRBJ1-2 and V is TRBV18; D possibly corresponds to TRBD1 (5 bases). Germline V CDR1 and CDR2: KGHSH, LQKENI. This CDR3 is 15 amino acids long. Deletions cut 2 bases from V and 8 bases from J, with 18 bases between. The CDR3 DNA reads TGTGCCAGCTCACCATACGGGACCGAACTGGGAGGCTACACCTTC. It specifies CASSPYGTELGGYTF.

The chain couples TRBV10-3 to TRBJ1-2, with D maybe TRBD1 (6 bases). Germline V gives CDR1 ENHRY, CDR2 SYGVKD. V shed 2 bases and J shed 5 bases, with 9 bases lying between them. The CDR3 covers 13 residues. CDR3 loop: CAISEGQRYGYTF. CDR3 nucleotides: TGTGCCATCAGTGAGGGACAGAGATATGGCTACACCTTC.

V gene TRBV28 combines with J gene TRBJ1-1; perhaps TRBD1 as D (5 bases). The CDR3 covers 15 residues. Germline CDR1 and CDR2: MDHEN and SYDVKM. V was trimmed by 7 bases and J by 2 bases, leaving 17 bases between them. The CDR3 DNA follows: TGTGCCAGCAAACCTGACAGAGTTTATAACACTGAAGCTTTCTTT. Translated, it gives CASKPDRVYNTEAFF.

The genes are TRBV28 and TRBJ2-1; 8 positions match TRBD1. The trim removed 4 bases at V and 4 bases at J, leaving 9 bases unmatched. Germline CDR1 is MDHEN and CDR2 is SYDVKM. The CDR3 totals 16 residues. The CDR3 bases are TGTGCCAGCAGTTCAGATCAGGGGGCTGTTTACAATGAGCAGTTCTTC. Translated, it gives CASSSDQGAVYNEQFF.

The chain recombines TRBV6-4 with TRBJ2-1; TRBD1 aligns across 8 bases. The CDR3 totals 15 residues. Germline assignment: CDR1 MRHNA and CDR2 SNTAGT. V lost 6 bases and J lost 5; bases outside the gene matches: 9. CDR3 nucleotide sequence: TGTGCCAGCAGGGGTGGGACAGGCCGAAACAATGAGCAGTTCTTC. Its protein product is CASRGGTGRNNEQFF.

This chain joins TRBV30 and TRBJ1-2; 7 bases agree with TRBD1. Germline V CDR1 and CDR2: GTSNPN, SVGIG (reference sequence). With V trimmed by 2 bases and J by 5 bases, 2 bases remained unmatched. The CDR3 extends over 12 amino acids. In DNA form, the CDR3 reads TGTGCCTGGAGTCCGACAGGGTATGGCTACACCTTC. It translates to CAWSPTGYGYTF.